This T cell receptor beta chain was obtained from a study of human T cells and chemical hapten exposure. Germline values: CDR1 SEHNR, CDR2 FQNEAQ (reference sequence). The CDR3 extends over 13 amino acids. Trimming at V came to 5 bases and at J to 8 bases, leaving 8 bases not matched to a gene. TCRdb re-derived calls from the RACE reads in MiXCR, one entry per CDR3 protein. The sample holds more than 75,000 distinct CDR3 sequences, 8% to 10% seen once. This clonotype was observed at least ten times. As for time point: pre-sensitization, week 0. Treatment meaning: therapeutic diphenylcyclopropenone sensitization with weekly scalp DPC. Phlebotomy was performed prior to application of every patch test. Donors were 18 to 70-year-old alopecia patients suitable for DPC.

Sequences were derived from whole blood, sampled in connection with sensitization to the hapten diphenylcyclopropenone (DPC). This sequence originates from a woman in her forties with alopecia areata. Some clones in this sample may be carry-over from other donors' samples. V usage is TRBV7-9 and J usage is TRBJ1-2; TRBD1 matches at 7 bases. In DNA, the CDR3 is TGTGCCAGCAGCCCCCAGGGGGTTTGGGGCTACACCTTC. Amino acid sequence: CASSPQGVWGYTF.